This T cell receptor beta chain was observed in a study of T cell responses to AZD1222 COVID-19 vaccine. This CDR3 is built from 13 residues. V was trimmed by 5 bases and J by 3 bases, leaving 11 bases between them. Per the germline V gene, CDR1 is SGHAT and CDR2 is FQNNGV. TCRdb's table, derived via immunoSEQ multiplex PCR, lists solely in-frame clones and lacks some. Altogether approximately 81,000 clones are present, approximately 83% being singletons, with the ten largest covering approximately 1.4%. The TCR was taken from an adult who received the AZD1222 COVID-19 vaccine. Sequenced here: peripheral blood, sampled 28 days after the second AZD1222 dose. The V gene is TRBV11-2, the J gene TRBJ2-7, with a tentative D call TRBD1 (5 bases). CDR3: CASSTRRGYEQYF. In DNA, the CDR3 is TGTGCCAGCAGCACCCGAAGGGGCTACGAGCAGTACTTC.